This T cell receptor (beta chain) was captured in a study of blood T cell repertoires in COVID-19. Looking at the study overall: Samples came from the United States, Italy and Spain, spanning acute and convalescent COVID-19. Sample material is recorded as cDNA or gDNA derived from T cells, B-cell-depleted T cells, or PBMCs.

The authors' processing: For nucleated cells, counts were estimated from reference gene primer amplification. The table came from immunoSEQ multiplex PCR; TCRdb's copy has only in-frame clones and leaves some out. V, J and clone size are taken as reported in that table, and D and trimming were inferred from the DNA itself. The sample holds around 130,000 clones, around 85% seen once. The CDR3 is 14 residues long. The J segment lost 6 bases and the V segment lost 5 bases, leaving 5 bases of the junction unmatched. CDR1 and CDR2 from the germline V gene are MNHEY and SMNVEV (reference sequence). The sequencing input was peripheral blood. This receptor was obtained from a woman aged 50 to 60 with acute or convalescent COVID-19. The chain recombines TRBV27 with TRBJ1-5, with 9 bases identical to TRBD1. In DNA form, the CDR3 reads TGTGCCAGCAGTACACGGACAGGGGTTCAGCCCCAGCATTTT. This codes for CASSTRTGVQPQHF.